This is a list of T cell receptor beta chains from one sample in a study of blood T cell repertoires in COVID-19. Data came from immunoSEQ multiplex PCR; TCRdb stores just in-frame clones and leaves some out. The table lists 160,000 or so clones, 85% of them singletons. The sample consisted of peripheral blood. These receptors all stem from a man aged 40-49 years with acute or convalescent COVID-19. Both conserved end residues are part of each CDR3. The D gene is left open where the match is weak. Clone size is given for some rows only: seen once, a few or many times, or a class if the clone is expanded.

TRBJ2-2 TRBV12-3/TRBV12-4 - - TGTGCCAGCAGCAGGGGTGGCACCGGGGAGCTGTTTTTT CASSRGGTGELFF
TRBJ2-5 TRBV9 once TRBD2 TGTGCCAGCAGCGTAGGCACTAGCGGGGGGGTTCAAGAGACCCAGTACTTC CASSVGTSGGVQETQYF
TRBJ1-1 TRBV11-2 - TRBD1 TGTGCCAGCAGCTTAGCGACAGGGAAAGCTTTCTTT CASSLATGKAFF
TRBJ1-1 TRBV19 - - TGTGCCAGTAGTACCACAGGTCCCACTGAAGCTTTCTTT CASSTTGPTEAFF
TRBJ1-2 TRBV28 - TRBD1 TGTGCCAGCAGCCCTACTTTACCGGGACAGGGCTACACCTTC CASSPTLPGQGYTF
TRBJ1-2 TRBV25-1 few - TGTGCCAGCAGTGAATCCGGGCCCACAGGAAATCTCTATGGCTACACCTTC CASSESGPTGNLYGYTF
TRBJ2-4 TRBV13 - TRBD1 TGTGTCAGCAGCCCCCGGGACAGGCGGGCCAACATTCAGTACTTC CVSSPRDRRANIQYF
TRBJ2-7 TRBV5-6 - TRBD1 TGTGCCAGCAGCGGGACAGGGGGTACCTGGGAGCAGTACTTC CASSGTGGTWEQYF
TRBJ2-7 TRBV4-2 - TRBD2 TGTGCCAGCAGCCAAGAACTAGCGGGGTCCCACGAGCAGTACTTC CASSQELAGSHEQYF
TRBJ2-3 TRBV15 - TRBD1 TGTGCCACCAGCAGAGGTAATTCGGGACAGAAGACAGATACGCAGTATTTT CATSRGNSGQKTDTQYF
TRBJ1-6 TRBV5-4 - - TGTGCCAGCAGCTTGGAGGACGGGGTCTCACCCCTCCACTTT CASSLEDGVSPLHF
TRBJ1-6 TRBV28 - - TGTGCCAGCAGTTTCTTCGGACTTGGTTCTATTTCACCCCTCCACTTT CASSFFGLGSISPLHF
TRBJ2-7 TRBV9 - TRBD2 TGTGCCAGCAGCGTGGGCGGGGGGACCTACGAGCAGTACTTC CASSVGGGTYEQYF
TRBJ2-7 TRBV19 - TRBD1 TGTGCCAGTATGGGGGGACAGGGGACCTACGAGCAGTACTTC CASMGGQGTYEQYF
TRBJ1-1 TRBV6-1 - - TGTGCCAGCAGCGAAGGCCTTTTGAGATCTGAAGCTTTCTTT CASSEGLLRSEAFF
TRBJ1-2 TRBV6-5 - TRBD1 TGTGCCAGCAGTACTCCGGGACAGATAAACTATGGCTACACCTTC CASSTPGQINYGYTF
TRBJ1-5 TRBV11-2 once TRBD1 TGTGCCAGCAGCGCAGGACAGGCCCCCGGACAGCCCCAGCATTTT CASSAGQAPGQPQHF
TRBJ2-3 TRBV6-4 - - TGTGCCAGCAGTCCTCGGGTGTGGACAGATACGCAGTATTTT CASSPRVWTDTQYF
TRBJ2-1 TRBV3-1/TRBV3-2 - TRBD2 TGTGCCAGCAGATCCAGCGGGGGGAACTACAATGAGCAGTTCTTC CASRSSGGNYNEQFF
TRBJ1-3 TRBV18 - TRBD1 TGTGCCAGCTCCCAAAGACAGGGCTGGTCTGGAAACACCATATATTTT CASSQRQGWSGNTIYF
TRBJ2-5 TRBV2 - - TGTGCCAGCAGGGCCCGACCTTCTACAGAAAGTCCCCAGTACTTC CASRARPSTESPQYF
TRBJ2-1 TRBV7-6 once - TGTGCCAGCAGCTTATATCGGGTGGGTGAGCAGTTCTTC CASSLYRVGEQFF
TRBJ1-1 TRBV7-2 - - TGTGCCAGCAGCTTAGGAGGCGGGAACACTGAAGCTTTCTTT CASSLGGGNTEAFF
TRBJ1-1 TRBV5-1 - - TGCGCCTCGAACAGTGGCGGGAGGGCCACTGAAGCTTTCTTT CASNSGGRATEAFF
TRBJ2-1 TRBV28 - - TGTGCCAGCAGTTTAGTCCCAACCTACAATGAGCAGTTCTTC CASSLVPTYNEQFF
TRBJ2-2 TRBV7-2 - - TGTGCCAGCAGCCCCCGGGGGACCGCGAACACCGGGGAGCTGTTTTTT CASSPRGTANTGELFF
TRBJ2-7 TRBV29-1 few - TGCAGCGTTTTGAGGGGGACCTACGAGCAGTACTTC CSVLRGTYEQYF
TRBJ1-5 TRBV5-6 few - TGTGCCAGCAGCGCGGGACCTCAGGGACAGCCCCAGCATTTT CASSAGPQGQPQHF
TRBJ1-1 TRBV15 - - TGTGCCACCAGCAGAGGGGCTTTCGGCACTGAAGCTTTCTTT CATSRGAFGTEAFF
TRBJ1-2 TRBV28 - TRBD1 TGTGCCAGCGAGAGGGGGCGCAGCTATGGCTACACCTTC CASERGRSYGYTF
TRBJ1-2 TRBV4-3 - - TGCGCCAGCAGCCCTGGGGCGGGGGCGGGCTATGGCTACACCTTC CASSPGAGAGYGYTF
TRBJ1-4 TRBV29-1 - TRBD1 TGCAGCGTTTTGACAGGGCTTAGTGAAAAACTGTTTTTT CSVLTGLSEKLFF
TRBJ1-2 TRBV28 - - TGTGCCAGCAGTTTACAGGGTGGGCATTCCTATGGCTACACCTTC CASSLQGGHSYGYTF
TRBJ2-3 TRBV4-1 - TRBD2 TGCGCCAGCAGCCAAGATCGCGGGGGGGCAGATACGCAGTATTTT CASSQDRGGADTQYF
TRBJ1-4 TRBV5-5 - TRBD1 TGTGCCAGCAGCTTGGGGGGACAGGGTGCGAAAGGCAATGAAAAACTGTTTTTT CASSLGGQGAKGNEKLFF
TRBJ2-7 TRBV3-1/TRBV3-2 - TRBD1 TGTGCCAGCAGCCAAGTTCCGGACAGGGTCCACGAGCAGTACTTC CASSQVPDRVHEQYF
TRBJ2-5 TRBV5-1 - - TGCGCCAGCAGCTTCACCGGGAACCCCGGGGAGACCCAGTACTTC CASSFTGNPGETQYF
TRBJ1-5 TRBV7-2 - - TGTGCCAGCAGCTTACAGGGCACGAGCAATCAGCCCCAGCATTTT CASSLQGTSNQPQHF
TRBJ2-3 TRBV10-1 once TRBD2 TGCGCCAGCGCGGGGGGATTCACAGATACGCAGTATTTT CASAGGFTDTQYF
TRBJ2-3 TRBV10-3 once TRBD2 TGTGCCATCAGGGGTGGGGCGGGGGGCCCGGTAGATACGCAGTATTTT CAIRGGAGGPVDTQYF
TRBJ1-1 TRBV11-2 - TRBD1 TGTGCCAGCTGCGATTTCCGAGACAGGGAAAGGGAAGTAGCTTTCTTT CASCDFRDREREVAFF
TRBJ1-3 TRBV6-6 - - TGTGCCAGCAGTTACGCGGGGTCTGGAAACACCATATATTTT CASSYAGSGNTIYF
TRBJ1-5 TRBV4-3 - - TGCGCCAGCAGCCAAGATCAGAACCCGCCCCAGCATTTT CASSQDQNPPQHF
TRBJ1-6 TRBV2 - TRBD1 TGTGCCAGCAGGAGGGGACAGAATAATTCACCCCTCCACTTT CASRRGQNNSPLHF
TRBJ2-3 TRBV9 - - TGTGCCAGCAGCGTAGGCGGGGGCCACCCCTTTTTT CASSVGGGHPFF
TRBJ1-1 TRBV27 - TRBD1 TGTGCCAGCAGTTTAGGAGGGGGCGGCTGGAACACTGAAGCTTTCTTT CASSLGGGGWNTEAFF
TRBJ2-2 TRBV19 - TRBD2 TGTGCCAGTAACCCGGGACTAGAAGGCGGGGAGCTGTTTTTT CASNPGLEGGELFF
TRBJ1-1 TRBV5-4 few - TGTGCCAGCAGCTTGGGACTAGTCAACACTGAAGCTTTCTTT CASSLGLVNTEAFF
TRBJ2-5 TRBV3-1/TRBV3-2 - - TGTGCCAGCAGCCAAGTGGCTGGCGGGAATCAAGAGACCCAGTACTTC CASSQVAGGNQETQYF
TRBJ2-3 TRBV6-6 - TRBD2 TGTGCCACCTTGACTAGCGGGGGTACGCAGTATTTT CATLTSGGTQYF